This TCR beta chain stems from a study of blood T cell repertoires in COVID-19. Study at large: PBMCs, B-cell-depleted T cells, or T cells provided the cDNA or gDNA that made up the material.

CDR3 length: 14 residues. Trimming cost V 7 bases and J 3 bases; bases outside gene matches: 8. Per germline, CDR1 SGHDT and CDR2 YYEEEE. Per the study methods: Estimates of nucleated cell counts were drawn from the amplification of reference gene primers. The table came from immunoSEQ multiplex PCR; TCRdb's copy has only in-frame clones and leaves some out. From that table come the V and J calls and clone size; the DNA was used to work out D and trimming. The sample records 110,000 or so clones, 65% to 80% being singletons. The genes are TRBV5-6 and TRBJ2-7; TRBD1 aligns across 9 bases. Material for sequencing was peripheral blood. The sequence derives from a man over 45 with acute or convalescent COVID-19. The CDR3 region has the DNA TGTGCCAGCGAATGGGGGACAGGGAGCTACGAGCAGTACTTC. The encoded protein is CASEWGTGSYEQYF.